This T cell receptor (beta chain) is from a study of T cell responses to AZD1222 COVID-19 vaccine. Trimming removed 5 bases from V and 3 bases from J, with 16 bases in between. Germline CDR1 and CDR2: SEHNR and FQNEAQ (reference sequence). The CDR3 runs to 16 residues. Measured with immunoSEQ multiplex PCR; TCRdb has only the in-frame clones, and not every one. The sample has some 64,000 clones; 65% to 80% are singletons. The source is an adult in good health. The sample here was peripheral blood, taken on day 0 of AZD1222 vaccination. The chain links TRBV7-9 to TRBJ1-4; D ambiguous. CDR3 bases: TGTGCCAGCAGCCCCTCAGGCAGCCCGGCTAATGAAAAACTGTTTTTT. Translated: CASSPSGSPANEKLFF.